Following are 20 T cell receptor beta chains from one sample sequenced in a study of OX40 agonist ivuxolimab in advanced cancers. Here immunoSEQ multiplex PCR was the method, and the copy in TCRdb shows in-frame clones only, minus some. The sample carries some 66,000 clones, over 80% recorded once. The sequences come from CD4+ or CD8+ T cells sorted from blood, collected in a trial of the OX40 agonist ivuxolimab. Receptors originate from an adult with an advanced solid tumor such as melanoma, head and neck, liver or kidney cancer.

V is TRBV10-1 and J is TRBJ2-1; 10 bases are shared with TRBD1. The V gene's germline CDR1 is WNHNN and CDR2 SYGVQD (reference sequence). Trimming took 4 bases from V and 7 from J; bases not matched to a gene: 7. The CDR3 length is 15 residues. The CDR3 DNA follows: TGCGCCAGCAGTGTTCAAGGGACAGGGGTTAATGAGCAGTTCTTC. Encoded protein: CASSVQGTGVNEQFF.

This rearrangement joins TRBV10-2 to TRBJ2-5, with D perhaps TRBD1 (5 bases). The V end lost 7 bases, the J end lost 0 bases, and 18 bases lay between the germline ends. Germline values: CDR1 WSHSY, CDR2 SAAADI. The CDR3 sequence is 16 residues long. In DNA form, the CDR3 reads TGCGCCAGCACTCGACTCATCGGCAGGGACCAAGAGACCCAGTACTTC. This translates into CASTRLIGRDQETQYF.

The chain joins TRBV30 to TRBJ2-7; D unclear. V was trimmed by 5 bases and J by 4 bases, leaving 21 bases between them. CDR1 is GTSNPN, CDR2 SVGIG, per germline (reference sequence). The CDR3 contains 15 residues. Written as DNA, the CDR3 is TGTGCCTGGGGATTTGGGCAGTCGGGTTTGTACGAGCAGTACTTC. As protein: CAWGFGQSGLYEQYF.

The chain carries TRBV30 and TRBJ1-1, with D maybe TRBD1 (5 bases). Germline CDR1 is GTSNPN and CDR2 is SVGIG (reference sequence). The CDR3 loop spans 14 amino acids. Trimming took off 2 bases at V and 3 bases at J, with 13 bases between the two ends. CDR3 residues: CAWSFRVEDTEAFF. CDR3 bases: TGTGCCTGGAGTTTCAGGGTAGAAGACACTGAAGCTTTCTTT.

This clone was seen a few times. One junction end does not reproduce the germline sequence, and a read error may be involved. CDR3 in DNA: TGTGCTAGTGGTTTGGTAGACGCTTTGGTCTTC. The encoded protein is CASGLVDALVF. This chain links TRBV12-5 with TRBJ2-7; unclear D gene. The CDR3 spans 11 residues. The germline CDR1 and CDR2 sequences are LGHNT and FRNRAP.

This rearrangement joins TRBV27 to TRBJ1-1; D might be TRBD1 (5 bases). Trimming took off 5 bases at V and 0 bases at J, with 13 bases between the two ends. This CDR3 is 15 amino acids long. Germline lookup yields CDR1 MNHEY and CDR2 SMNVEV (reference sequence). This CDR3 reads CASSNRSPVNTEAFF. In nucleotides, the CDR3 is TGTGCCAGCAGTAACAGGAGTCCGGTGAACACTGAAGCTTTCTTT.

The J gene is TRBJ2-3, the V gene TRBV11-2; 10 positions agree with TRBD2. Germline loops: CDR1 SGHAT, CDR2 FQNNGV. The CDR3 is 15 amino acids. J gave up 2 bases and V 5 bases, and 4 bases lay outside the gene matches. CDR3 DNA: TGTGCCAGCAGCCCCCTAGCGGGAGTCACAGATACGCAGTATTTT. Translating it yields CASSPLAGVTDTQYF.

The chain is built from TRBV10-1 and TRBJ2-7, with TRBD2 matching 10 bases. With V trimmed by 2 bases and J by 3 bases, 1 base remained unmatched. This CDR3 has 14 residues. Germline values: CDR1 WNHNN, CDR2 SYGVQD (reference sequence). CDR3 nucleotide sequence: TGCGCCAGCAGTGAGACTAGCGGGATCTACGAGCAGTACTTC. Amino acid sequence: CASSETSGIYEQYF.

This rearrangement joins TRBV19 to TRBJ2-3; D is unresolved. Trimming took off 6 bases at V and 0 bases at J, with 10 bases between the two ends. The CDR3 is made up of 14 amino acids. The germline V gene has CDR1 LNHDA and CDR2 SQIVND (reference sequence). The CDR3 region has the DNA TGTGCCAGTAGCATGCCTGCTAGCACAGATACGCAGTATTTT. Translating it yields CASSMPASTDTQYF.

The genes are TRBV7-2 and TRBJ2-7, with D possibly matching TRBD2 (6 bases). The CDR3 length is 17 residues. Germline V CDR1 and CDR2: SGHTA, FQGNSA. V was shortened by 6 bases and J by 3 bases, with 24 bases between the two germline ends. CDR3 sequence (DNA): TGTGCCAGCAGTTTTGAAATTAGCGGCAGCACGTTCTACGAGCAGTACTTC. This sequence encodes CASSFEISGSTFYEQYF.

The V gene is TRBV10-2, the J gene TRBJ2-7, with a weak D call TRBD1 (5 bases). V dropped 3 bases and J dropped 1 base, with 16 bases sitting between them. The germline V gene encodes CDR1 WSHSY and CDR2 SAAADI. The CDR3 contains 16 residues. The CDR3 here is CASSERQIAVSYEQYF. DNA for the CDR3: TGCGCCAGCAGTGAACGACAGATCGCCGTTTCCTACGAGCAGTACTTC.

The DNA of the CDR3 is TGCAGCGTTGAACTTGGGTTACAGGTGGGGGAAAAACTGTTTTTT. This encodes CSVELGLQVGEKLFF. This chain connects TRBV29-1 to TRBJ1-4; D is perhaps TRBD1 (5 bases). The CDR3 runs to 15 residues. From germline, CDR1 is SQVTM and CDR2 ANQGSEA. V was trimmed by 2 bases and J by 8 bases, leaving 18 bases between them.

This clone is labeled as medium-sized (0.01 to 0.1%). This rearrangement joins TRBV30 to TRBJ2-3; TRBD2 aligns across 11 bases. The CDR3 contains 15 residues. Germline trimming cut 0 bases from V and 7 bases from J; bases unmatched to any gene: 6. The V gene's germline CDR1 is GTSNPN and CDR2 SVGIG (reference sequence). Written as DNA, the CDR3 is TGTGCCTGGAGTGTACTAGCGGGAGCGGTAAATACGCAGTATTTT. This translates into CAWSVLAGAVNTQYF.

The chain has TRBV19 and TRBJ1-1, with no clear D. V shed 1 base and J shed 1 base, with 7 bases lying between them. Per germline, CDR1 LNHDA and CDR2 SQIVND (reference sequence). This CDR3 comprises 14 residues. CDR3 region: CASSIGVGNTEAFF. The CDR3 region has the DNA TGTGCCAGTAGTATAGGCGTAGGGAACACTGAAGCTTTCTTT. Variable domain in full (rest from reference TRBV19 and TRBJ1-1): DGGITQSPKYLFRKEGQNVTLSCEQNLNHDAMYWYRQDPGQGLRLIYYSQIVNDFQKGDIAEGYSVSREKKESFPLTVTSAQKNPTAFYLCASSIGVGNTEAFFGQGTRLTVV.

This chain uses TRBV19 with TRBJ1-2, with 9 positions matching TRBD1. The CDR3 runs to 13 residues. Germline V CDR1 and CDR2: LNHDA, SQIVND (reference sequence). V shed 10 bases and J 3 bases; nucleotides not matched to a gene: 6. The CDR3 sequence: CATSRDRDYGYTF. In nucleotides, the CDR3 is TGTGCCACCTCCCGGGACAGGGACTATGGCTACACCTTC.

The CDR3 is CASSPLMAQVVETQYF. The CDR3 nucleotides read TGTGCCAGCTCACCATTGATGGCACAGGTTGTGGAGACCCAGTACTTC. V is TRBV18 and J is TRBJ2-5; TRBD1 might be the D (5 bases). Trimming shortened V by 2 bases and J by 5 bases, and 18 bases separated the two germline ends. The CDR3 is 16 residues long. Germline-derived CDR1 and CDR2 are KGHSH and LQKENI.

The CDR3 DNA sequence: TGTGCCACCAGTGTGGACAGGGGCAAAGAGACCCAGTACTTC. This encodes CATSVDRGKETQYF. The chain is built from TRBV15 and TRBJ2-5, with 9 bases that match TRBD1. The V and J ends lost 6 bases and 3 bases, in that order; junction bases with no gene match: 5. The CDR3 loop spans 14 amino acids. Germline V gene sequence: CDR1 LNHNV, CDR2 YYDKDF (reference sequence).

In DNA, the CDR3 is TGCGCCAGCAGCTTGGAGGGCGCGGGCAATCAGCCCCAGCATTTT. Translation gives CASSLEGAGNQPQHF. The chain uses TRBV5-1 and TRBJ1-5; the D is unclear. The CDR3 length is 15 residues. Germline V gene data show CDR1 as SGHRS and CDR2 as YFSETQ. V lost 0 bases and J lost 2, with 9 bases in between. Combining the CDR3 with reference TRBV5-1 and TRBJ1-5 gives the whole variable domain KAGVTQTPRYLIKTRGQQVTLSCSPISGHRSVSWYQQTPGQGLQFLFEYFSETQRNKGNFPGRFSGRQFSNSRSEMNVSTLELGDSALYLCASSLEGAGNQPQHFGDGTRLSIL.

V gene TRBV6-5 combines with J gene TRBJ2-3; 7 nucleotides agree with TRBD1. The length of the CDR3 is 13 residues. Germline V lookup: CDR1 MNHEY, CDR2 SVGAGI. The ends lost 7 bases at V and 6 bases at J; junction bases unmatched: 7. As DNA, the CDR3 is TGTGCCAGCATGTCAGGGGGTATGGATACGCAGTATTTT. Encoded protein: CASMSGGMDTQYF.

This chain uses TRBV19 with TRBJ2-2, with a tentative D call TRBD1 (5 bases). Per germline, CDR1 LNHDA and CDR2 SQIVND (reference sequence). The CDR3 is made up of 13 amino acids. Trimming pared 6 bases from V and 1 base from J, leaving 6 bases between. The CDR3 DNA follows: TGTGCCAGTAGAGACAGGAACACCGGGGAGCTGTTTTTT. Translated, it gives CASRDRNTGELFF.